The 3 T cell receptor beta chains given below trace back to one sample, sequenced in a study of CD8 T cells in Susac syndrome. A quantity of about 0.45 to 1 ug RNA underwent reverse transcription using random hexamers. Via MiXCR, TCRdb re-called the immunoSEQ multiplex PCR reads, giving one row per CDR3 protein. The repertoire has 100,000 to 150,000 distinct CDR3 sequences, around 92% of them found once; the top ten carry roughly 0.088%. Specimen: CD4+ T cells from PBMCs. The receptors come from a human donor with multiple sclerosis.

The chain employs TRBV12-3 or TRBV12-4 and TRBJ1-5; 8 positions agree with TRBD1. V lost 6 bases, J lost 3 bases, and 7 bases stayed unmatched. The CDR3 extends over 15 amino acids. CDR3 in amino acids: CASRSTGDANQPQHF. The CDR3 DNA is TGTGCCAGCAGGTCGACAGGGGATGCCAATCAGCCCCAGCATTTT.

The chain couples TRBV5-6 to TRBJ1-5; D remains ambiguous. CDR3 length: 13 amino acids. V lost 2 bases, J lost 4 bases, and 7 bases lay in between. CDR1 and CDR2 from the germline V gene are SGHDT and YYEEEE. The CDR3 reads CASSFRPNQPQHF. The CDR3 nucleotides read TGTGCCAGCAGCTTCCGGCCTAATCAGCCCCAGCATTTT. The whole variable domain, remainder taken from reference TRBV5-6 and TRBJ1-5, is DAGVTQSPTHLIKTRGQQVTLRCSPKSGHDTVSWYQQALGQGPQFIFQYYEEEERQRGNFPDRFSGHQFPNYSSELNVNALLLGDSALYLCASSFRPNQPQHFGDGTRLSIL.

V gene TRBV6-2 or TRBV6-3 combines with J gene TRBJ2-7; no definite D call. Germline loops: CDR1 MNHEY, CDR2 SVGEGT. The CDR3 contains 11 residues. Trimming pared 5 bases from V and 6 bases from J, leaving 8 bases between. CDR3 DNA: TGTGCCAGCAGTCTCATGCTCGAGCAGTACTTC. It yields the protein CASSLMLEQYF.